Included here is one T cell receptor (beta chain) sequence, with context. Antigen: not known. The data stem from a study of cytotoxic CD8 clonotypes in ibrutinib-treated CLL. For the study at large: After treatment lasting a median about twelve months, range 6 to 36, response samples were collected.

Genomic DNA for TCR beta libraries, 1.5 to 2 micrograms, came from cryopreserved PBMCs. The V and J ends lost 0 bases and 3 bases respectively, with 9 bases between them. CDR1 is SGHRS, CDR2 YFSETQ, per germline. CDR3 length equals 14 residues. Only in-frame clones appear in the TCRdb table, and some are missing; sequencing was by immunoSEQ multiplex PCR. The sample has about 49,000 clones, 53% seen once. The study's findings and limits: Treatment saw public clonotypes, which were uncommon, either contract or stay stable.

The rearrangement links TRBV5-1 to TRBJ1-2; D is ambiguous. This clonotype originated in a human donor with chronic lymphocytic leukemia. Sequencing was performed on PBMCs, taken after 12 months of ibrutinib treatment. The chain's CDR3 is CASSLGSRDYGYTF. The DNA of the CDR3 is TGCGCCAGCAGCTTGGGAAGTAGAGACTATGGCTACACCTTC.